Each of the 10 T cell receptor beta chains below was sequenced from the same sample in a study of shared clonotypes between healthy human individuals. Profiling relied on immunoSEQ multiplex PCR, and the TCRdb table lists in-frame clones only, not all of them. The sample lists 150,000 to 200,000 clones, 80% to 95% occurring once. Sequencing was done on a sample of naive CD4+ T cells sorted from blood. Subset indicated: CD45RA+ positively selected. Receptors originate from a woman in her twenties or thirties in good health.

The gene calls are TRBV29-1 and TRBJ2-7, with TRBD2 identical over 13 bases. CDR1 is SQVTM, CDR2 ANQGSEA, per germline. This CDR3 has 15 amino acids. V dropped 6 bases and J dropped 3; count of bases not matched to a gene: 8. CDR3 protein: CSVGGTSGNSYEQYF. The CDR3 DNA reads as TGCAGCGTGGGCGGGACTAGCGGGAATAGCTACGAGCAGTACTTC.

CDR3 protein: CASSRSGTMDTIYF. Written as DNA, the CDR3 is TGTGCCAGCAGCCGGTCCGGGACGATGGACACCATATATTTT. The rearrangement uses TRBV27 and TRBJ1-3; possibly TRBD1 for D (5 bases). Trimming left V 6 bases short and J 8 bases short, with 17 bases between. Germline CDR1 MNHEY, CDR2 SMNVEV (reference sequence). The CDR3 runs to 14 residues.

The chain uses TRBV19 and TRBJ2-7; the match to TRBD2 covers 8 bases. The CDR3 runs 16 residues. Trimming cost V 4 bases and J 5 bases; bases outside gene matches: 13. The V gene's germline CDR1 is LNHDA and CDR2 SQIVND (reference sequence). CDR3 loop: CASSTLSGGVRNEQYF. The DNA for the CDR3 is TGTGCCAGTAGTACCCTTTCGGGAGGGGTTCGCAACGAGCAGTACTTC.

This chain uses TRBV9 with TRBJ1-3; unclear D gene. This CDR3 comprises 14 residues. The V gene's germline CDR1 is SGDLS and CDR2 YYNGEE. V dropped 0 bases and J dropped 4 bases, with 8 bases sitting between them. This CDR3 reads CASSVVGSGNTIYF. CDR3 in DNA: TGTGCCAGCAGCGTAGTAGGGTCCGGAAACACCATATATTTT.

The chain combines TRBV27 with TRBJ1-2; 8 bases fit TRBD1. In germline, CDR1 is MNHEY, CDR2 SMNVEV (reference sequence). The CDR3 is made up of 15 amino acids. J lost 7 bases, V lost 6 bases, and 13 bases had no gene match. The CDR3, as DNA: TGTGCCAGCAGGATCCTTGGGCAGGGGGCGGGTGGCTACACCTTC. Protein sequence: CASRILGQGAGGYTF.

This clone was found once. The rearrangement joins TRBV6-6 to TRBJ1-4, with 11 bases lining up with TRBD1. J was trimmed by 7 bases and V by 6 bases; bases with no gene match: 4. This CDR3 has 14 amino acids. Germline V gives CDR1 MNHNY, CDR2 SVGAGI (reference sequence). The CDR3, as DNA: TGTGCCAGCAGGGACAGGGGGCTTAGTGAAAAACTGTTTTTT. The encoded protein is CASRDRGLSEKLFF.

This clone was counted a few times. J is TRBJ1-1 and V is TRBV5-4; D is possibly TRBD1 (5 bases). Germline loops: CDR1 SGHNT, CDR2 YYREEE (reference sequence). Trimming took 2 bases from V and 2 from J, leaving 7 bases between them. The CDR3 totals 13 residues. CDR3: CASSFDRNTEAFF. In DNA form, the CDR3 reads TGTGCCAGCAGCTTTGACAGAAACACTGAAGCTTTCTTT.

In this sample, this clone turned up once. This chain uses TRBV15 with TRBJ2-7; TRBD2 agrees at 11 bases. Germline loops: CDR1 LNHNV, CDR2 YYDKDF (reference sequence). CDR3 size: 15 residues. J gave up 6 bases and V 3 bases, and 7 bases lay outside the gene matches. The CDR3 DNA reads as TGTGCCACCAGCAGCCGACTAGCGGGAAGTCCCGAGCAGTACTTC. Amino acids: CATSSRLAGSPEQYF.

The J gene is TRBJ2-7, the V gene TRBV28; 8 nucleotides match TRBD1. The CDR3 is 11 amino acids. Trimming took 6 bases from V and 11 from J; bases not matched to a gene: 6. Germline V gene sequence: CDR1 MDHEN, CDR2 SYDVKM. The CDR3 DNA reads TGTGCCAGCAGGGGGGACAGGCTGAAGTACTTC. The encoded protein is CASRGDRLKYF.

V is TRBV4-1 and J is TRBJ2-1; TRBD2 is a possible D gene (6 bases). V lost 0 bases and J lost 2, with 14 bases in between. The CDR3 length is 17 residues. Looked up from germline, CDR1 is MGHRA and CDR2 is YSYEKL. The CDR3, as DNA: TGCGCCAGCAGCCAAGATCCAGGCGGGACCGCCTACAATGAGCAGTTCTTC. It codes for CASSQDPGGTAYNEQFF.